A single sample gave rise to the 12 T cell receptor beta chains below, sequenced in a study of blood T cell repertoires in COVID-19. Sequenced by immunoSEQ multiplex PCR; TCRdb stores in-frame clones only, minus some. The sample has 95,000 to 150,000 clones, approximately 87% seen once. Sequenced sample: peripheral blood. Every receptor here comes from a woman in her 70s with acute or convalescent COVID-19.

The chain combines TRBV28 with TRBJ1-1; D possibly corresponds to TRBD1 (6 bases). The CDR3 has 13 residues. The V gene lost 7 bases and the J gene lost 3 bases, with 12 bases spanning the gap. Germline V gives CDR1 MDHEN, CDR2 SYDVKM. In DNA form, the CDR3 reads TGTGCCAGCAAGGTGGGGGGGCACACTGAAGCTTTCTTT. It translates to CASKVGGHTEAFF.

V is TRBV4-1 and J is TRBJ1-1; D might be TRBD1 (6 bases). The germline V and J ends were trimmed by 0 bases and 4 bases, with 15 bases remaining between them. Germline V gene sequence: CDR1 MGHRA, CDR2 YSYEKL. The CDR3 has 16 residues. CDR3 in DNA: TGCGCCAGCAGCCAAGAGTCACAGGGAGGGAGCACTGAAGCTTTCTTT. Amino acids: CASSQESQGGSTEAFF.

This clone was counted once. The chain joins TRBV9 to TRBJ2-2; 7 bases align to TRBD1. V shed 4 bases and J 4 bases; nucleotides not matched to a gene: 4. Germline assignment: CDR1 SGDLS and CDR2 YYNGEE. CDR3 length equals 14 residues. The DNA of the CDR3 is TGTGCCAGCAGCACCGGGACAGCCACCGGGGAGCTGTTTTTT. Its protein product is CASSTGTATGELFF.

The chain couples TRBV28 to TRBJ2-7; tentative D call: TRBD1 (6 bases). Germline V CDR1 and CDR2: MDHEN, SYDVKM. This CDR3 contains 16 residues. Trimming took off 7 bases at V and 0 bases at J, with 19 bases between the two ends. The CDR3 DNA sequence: TGTGCCAGCATCCCCGTTGGCAGGGGAAGCTCCTACGAGCAGTACTTC. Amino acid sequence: CASIPVGRGSSYEQYF.

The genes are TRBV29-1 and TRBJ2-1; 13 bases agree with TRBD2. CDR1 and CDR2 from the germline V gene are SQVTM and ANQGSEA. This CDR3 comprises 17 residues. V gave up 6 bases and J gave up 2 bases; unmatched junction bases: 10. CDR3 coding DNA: TGCAGCGTAACGGGACTAGCGGGGACGAACCCCTACAATGAGCAGTTCTTC. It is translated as CSVTGLAGTNPYNEQFF.

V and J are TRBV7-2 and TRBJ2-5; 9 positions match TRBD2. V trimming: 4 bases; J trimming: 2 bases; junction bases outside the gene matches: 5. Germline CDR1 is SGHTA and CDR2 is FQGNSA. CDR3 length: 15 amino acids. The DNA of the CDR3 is TGTGCCAGCAGCTCCCTAGCGGGGTCGCAAGAGACCCAGTACTTC. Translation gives CASSSLAGSQETQYF.

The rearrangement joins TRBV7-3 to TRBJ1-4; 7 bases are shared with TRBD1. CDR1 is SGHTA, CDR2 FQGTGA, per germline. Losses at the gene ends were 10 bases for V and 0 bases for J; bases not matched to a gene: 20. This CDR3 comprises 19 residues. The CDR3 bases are TGTGCCACCAAGATTCATGGGCAGGGGGTAAGGCCAACTAATGAAAAACTGTTTTTT. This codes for CATKIHGQGVRPTNEKLFF.

CDR3 sequence reads: CASSDSSGNTIYF. CDR3 coding DNA: TGTGCCAGCTCGGACAGCTCTGGAAACACCATATATTTT. This sequence joins TRBV18 and TRBJ1-3; D perhaps matches TRBD1 (6 bases). Trimming removed 6 bases at V and 0 bases at J, with 6 bases between. Germline V CDR1 and CDR2: KGHSH, LQKENI. There are 13 residues in the CDR3.

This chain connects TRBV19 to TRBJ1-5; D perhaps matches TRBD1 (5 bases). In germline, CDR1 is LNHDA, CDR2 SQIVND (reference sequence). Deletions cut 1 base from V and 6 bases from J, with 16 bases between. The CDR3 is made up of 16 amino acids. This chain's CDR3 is CASSIGEGVPIQPQHF. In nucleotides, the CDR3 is TGTGCCAGTAGTATAGGAGAAGGGGTTCCCATTCAGCCCCAGCATTTT.

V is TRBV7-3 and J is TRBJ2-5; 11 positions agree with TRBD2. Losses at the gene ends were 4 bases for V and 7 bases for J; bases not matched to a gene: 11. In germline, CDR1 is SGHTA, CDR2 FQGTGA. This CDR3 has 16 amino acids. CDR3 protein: CASSSSTSGGGGTQYF. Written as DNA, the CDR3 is TGTGCCAGCAGCTCCAGCACTAGCGGGGGCGGTGGGACCCAGTACTTC.

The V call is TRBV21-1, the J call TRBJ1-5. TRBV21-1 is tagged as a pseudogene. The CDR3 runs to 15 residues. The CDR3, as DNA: TGTGCCAGCAGCAAGGTTTCCGAGGTCGGTCAGCCCCAGCATTTT. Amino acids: CASSKVSEVGQPQHF.

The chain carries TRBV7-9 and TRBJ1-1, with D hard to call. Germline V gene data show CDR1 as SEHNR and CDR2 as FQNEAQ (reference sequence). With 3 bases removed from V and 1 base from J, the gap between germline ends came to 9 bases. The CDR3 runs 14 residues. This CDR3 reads CASSFQLSNTEAFF. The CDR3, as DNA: TGTGCCAGCAGCTTTCAACTTTCGAACACTGAAGCTTTCTTT.